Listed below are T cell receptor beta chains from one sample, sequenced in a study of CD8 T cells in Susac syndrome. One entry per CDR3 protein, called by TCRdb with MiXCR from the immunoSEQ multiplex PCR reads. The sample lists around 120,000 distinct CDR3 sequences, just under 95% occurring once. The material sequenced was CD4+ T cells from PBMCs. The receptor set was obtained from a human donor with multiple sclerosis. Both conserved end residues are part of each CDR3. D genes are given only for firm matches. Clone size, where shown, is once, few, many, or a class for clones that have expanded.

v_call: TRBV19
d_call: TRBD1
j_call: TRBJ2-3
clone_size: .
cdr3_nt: TGTGCCAGTAGTCCTACCGGGACAGGGGCCTCCTCGCCTAGCACAGATACGCAGTATTTT
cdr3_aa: CASSPTGTGASSPSTDTQYF

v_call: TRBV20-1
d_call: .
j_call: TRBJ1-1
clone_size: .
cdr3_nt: TGCAGTGCTCTAGGGGGGAACACTGAAGCTTTCTTT
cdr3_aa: CSALGGNTEAFF

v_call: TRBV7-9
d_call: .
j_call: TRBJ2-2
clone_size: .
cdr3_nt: TGTGCCAGCAGCTCCCCTCAGGGGAGGAACACCGGGGAGCTGTTTTTT
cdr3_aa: CASSSPQGRNTGELFF

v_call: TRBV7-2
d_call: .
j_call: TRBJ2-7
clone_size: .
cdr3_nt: TGTGCCAGCAGCCTACCTACAGGTCCCTTCGAGCAGTACTTC
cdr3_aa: CASSLPTGPFEQYF

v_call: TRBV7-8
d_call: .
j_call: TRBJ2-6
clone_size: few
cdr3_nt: TGTGCCAGCAGCTTTCTCACGGACAGCCCCTCGGGAGTCCTGACTTTC
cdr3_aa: CASSFLTDSPSGVLTF

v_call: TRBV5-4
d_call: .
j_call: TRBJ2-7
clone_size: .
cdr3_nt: TGTGCCAGCAGCTTGGGTTCTCGGGGGCCGCCCTACGAGCAGTACTTC
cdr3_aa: CASSLGSRGPPYEQYF

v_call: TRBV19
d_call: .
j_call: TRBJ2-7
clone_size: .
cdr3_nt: TGTGCCAGTAGTCAGGGCCTAGGAGGCGGGCAGTACTTC
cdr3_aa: CASSQGLGGGQYF

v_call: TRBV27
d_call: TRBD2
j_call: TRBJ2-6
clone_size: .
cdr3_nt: TGTGCCAGCAGTTTCCGGCTAGCGGTGACCGAGCGCTCTGGGGCCAACGTCCTGACTTTC
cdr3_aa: CASSFRLAVTERSGANVLTF

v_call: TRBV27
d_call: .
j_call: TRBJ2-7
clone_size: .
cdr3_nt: TGTGCCAGCAGTTACCTCGGGGGATTGGAGCAGTACTTC
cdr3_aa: CASSYLGGLEQYF

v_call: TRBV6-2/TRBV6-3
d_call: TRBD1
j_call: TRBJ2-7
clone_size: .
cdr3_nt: TGTGCCAGCAGTTACTCCCAGGGGGCGTACGAGCAGTACTTC
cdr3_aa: CASSYSQGAYEQYF

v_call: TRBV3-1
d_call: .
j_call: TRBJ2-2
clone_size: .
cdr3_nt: TGTGCCAGCAGCCGAAGGACTTTTTACACCGGGGAGCTGTTTTTT
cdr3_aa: CASSRRTFYTGELFF

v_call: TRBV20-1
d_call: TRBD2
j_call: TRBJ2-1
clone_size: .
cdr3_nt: TGCAGTGCACTAAAAGTGGGGGCGCGTAGCGGGGACCACAATGAGCAGTTCTTC
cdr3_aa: CSALKVGARSGDHNEQFF

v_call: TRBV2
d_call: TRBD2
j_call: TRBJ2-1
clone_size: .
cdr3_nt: TGTGCCAGCAGTGGGGGGACTAGCGCCAATGAGCAGTTCTTC
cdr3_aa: CASSGGTSANEQFF

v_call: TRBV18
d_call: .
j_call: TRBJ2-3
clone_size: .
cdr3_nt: TGTGCCAGCTCACCACCGGGAGATACGCAGTATTTT
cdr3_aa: CASSPPGDTQYF

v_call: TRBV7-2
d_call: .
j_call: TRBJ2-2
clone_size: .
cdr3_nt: TGTGCCAGCAGTCAGCACGGTGACTCGGAGCTGTTTTTT
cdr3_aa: CASSQHGDSELFF

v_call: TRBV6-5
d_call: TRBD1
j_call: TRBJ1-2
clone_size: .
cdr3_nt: TGTGCCACCAGAGACAGGGGAAACTATGGCTACACCTTC
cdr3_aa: CATRDRGNYGYTF

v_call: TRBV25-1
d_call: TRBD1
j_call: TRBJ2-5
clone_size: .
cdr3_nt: TGTGCCAGCAGTGACCGGACAGGGGCTGCGAGGGAGACCCAGTACTTC
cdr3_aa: CASSDRTGAARETQYF

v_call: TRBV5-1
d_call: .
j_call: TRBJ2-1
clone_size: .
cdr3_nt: TGCGCCAGCAGCTTGCCCCCAAGCGATGAGCAGTTCTTC
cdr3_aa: CASSLPPSDEQFF

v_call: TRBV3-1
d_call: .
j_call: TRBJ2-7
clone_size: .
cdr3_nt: TGTGCCAGCAGCCAAGAAACGGGCCGGGAGCAGTACTTC
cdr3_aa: CASSQETGREQYF